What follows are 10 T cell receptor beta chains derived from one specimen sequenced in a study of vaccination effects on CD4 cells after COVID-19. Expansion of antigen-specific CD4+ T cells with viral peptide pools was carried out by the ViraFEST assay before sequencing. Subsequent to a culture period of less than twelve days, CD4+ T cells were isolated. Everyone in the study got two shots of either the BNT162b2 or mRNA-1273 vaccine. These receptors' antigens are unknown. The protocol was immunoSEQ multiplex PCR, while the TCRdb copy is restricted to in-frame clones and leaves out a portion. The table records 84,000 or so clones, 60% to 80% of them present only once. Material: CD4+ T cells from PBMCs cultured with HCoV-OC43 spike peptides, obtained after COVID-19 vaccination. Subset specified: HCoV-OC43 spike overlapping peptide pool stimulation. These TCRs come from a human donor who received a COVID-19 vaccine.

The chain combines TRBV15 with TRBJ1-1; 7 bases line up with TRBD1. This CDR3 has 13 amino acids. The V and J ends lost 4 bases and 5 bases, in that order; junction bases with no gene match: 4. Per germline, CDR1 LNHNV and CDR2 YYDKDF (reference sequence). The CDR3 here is CATSTVQGTEAFF. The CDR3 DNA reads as TGTGCCACCAGCACCGTACAGGGGACTGAAGCTTTCTTT.

The CDR3 DNA follows: TGTGCCAGCGGCCGGTCTGTAGCCTCTGGAAACACCATATATTTT. It is translated as CASGRSVASGNTIYF. The chain couples TRBV3-1 (or the pseudogene TRBV3-2) to TRBJ1-3, with unresolved D. Germline CDR1 is LGHDT and CDR2 is YNNKEL (reference sequence). This CDR3 region has 15 residues. The germline V and J ends were trimmed by 8 bases and 0 bases, with 14 bases remaining between them.

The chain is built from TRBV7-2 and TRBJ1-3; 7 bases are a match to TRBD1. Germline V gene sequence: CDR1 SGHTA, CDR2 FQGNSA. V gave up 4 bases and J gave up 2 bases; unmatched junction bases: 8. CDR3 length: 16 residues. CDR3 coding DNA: TGTGCCAGCAGCTCGTTGACAGGGCTGACTGGAAACACCATATATTTT. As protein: CASSSLTGLTGNTIYF.

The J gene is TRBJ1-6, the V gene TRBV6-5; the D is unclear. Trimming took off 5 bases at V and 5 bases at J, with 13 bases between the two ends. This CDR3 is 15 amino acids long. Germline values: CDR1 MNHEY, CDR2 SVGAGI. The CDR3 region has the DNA TGTGCCAGCAGTCGCCCCGGACGGGATAATTCACCCCTCCACTTT. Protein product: CASSRPGRDNSPLHF.

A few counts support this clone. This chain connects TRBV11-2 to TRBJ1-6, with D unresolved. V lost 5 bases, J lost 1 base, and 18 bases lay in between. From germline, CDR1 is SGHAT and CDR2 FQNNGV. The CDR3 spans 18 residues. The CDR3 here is CASSPPPGTVSYNSPLHF. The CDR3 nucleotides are TGTGCCAGCAGCCCTCCACCGGGAACGGTGTCCTATAATTCACCCCTCCACTTT.

CDR3 coding DNA: TGTGCCAGCAGTTACCTAAAGGACAGTGAAGCTTTCTTT. Residues: CASSYLKDSEAFF. This chain links TRBV6-6 with TRBJ1-1, with D perhaps TRBD1 (6 bases). The CDR3 is 13 amino acids. Trimming removed 2 bases from V and 7 bases from J, with 11 bases in between. Germline V gene data show CDR1 as MNHNY and CDR2 as SVGAGI (reference sequence).

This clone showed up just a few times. The chain's CDR3 is CASSPTGLSIQYF. The CDR3 coding sequence is TGTGCCAGCAGCCCCACAGGGTTAAGCATTCAGTACTTC. This chain joins TRBV12-3 or TRBV12-4 and TRBJ2-4; the D gene is possibly TRBD1 (6 bases). CDR3 length: 13 amino acids. The ends were cut back, 6 bases at V and 9 bases at J, with 15 bases in the middle.

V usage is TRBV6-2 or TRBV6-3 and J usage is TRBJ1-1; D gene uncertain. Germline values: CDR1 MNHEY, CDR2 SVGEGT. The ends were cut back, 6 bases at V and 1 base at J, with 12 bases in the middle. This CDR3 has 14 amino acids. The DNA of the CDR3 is TGTGCCAGCAGCCCGACCCCGGGGAACACTGAAGCTTTCTTT. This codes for CASSPTPGNTEAFF.

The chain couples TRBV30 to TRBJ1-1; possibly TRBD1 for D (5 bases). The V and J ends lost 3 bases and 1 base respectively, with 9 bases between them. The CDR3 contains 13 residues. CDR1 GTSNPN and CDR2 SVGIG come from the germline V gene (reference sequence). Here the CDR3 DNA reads TGTGCCTGGAGATCGGGGGGGAACACTGAAGCTTTCTTT. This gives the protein CAWRSGGNTEAFF.

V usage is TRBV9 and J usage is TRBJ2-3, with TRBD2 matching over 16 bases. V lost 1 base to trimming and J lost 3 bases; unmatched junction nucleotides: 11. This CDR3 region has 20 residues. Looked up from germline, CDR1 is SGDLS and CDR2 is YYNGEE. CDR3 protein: CASSVRSGTSGGAWTDTQYF. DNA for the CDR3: TGTGCCAGCAGCGTACGGAGTGGGACTAGCGGGGGGGCCTGGACAGATACGCAGTATTTT.